This T cell receptor (beta chain) appears in the sequencing data of a study of T cells in Graves' hyperthyroidism and ophthalmopathy. Whole-study results and caveats: Most thyroid clonotypes expanded above 0.001 appeared in blood too.

Regions amplified from RNA transcripts were the TCR beta CDR3 regions. First-round RT-PCR with HTBI primers amplified the TCR CDR3 region. TCRdb fed the multiplex PCR reads into MiXCR, producing one record per CDR3 protein. This table holds approximately 100,000 distinct CDR3 sequences, around 37% found once. Germline values: CDR1 DFQATT, CDR2 SNEGSKA (reference sequence). V lost 5 bases and J lost 4; bases outside the gene matches: 2. The CDR3 loop spans 12 amino acids. The table lists this clonotype with a few counts. Its antigen is not known. The V call is TRBV20-1, the J call TRBJ2-7; 10 nucleotides match TRBD1. Sequencing used peripheral blood or thyroid tissue (not recorded which). This TCR derives from a woman aged 25 to 39 with Graves' hyperthyroidism. The CDR3 sequence is CSAPGQGYEQYF. The DNA of the CDR3 is TGCAGTGCTCCGGGACAGGGGTACGAGCAGTACTTC.